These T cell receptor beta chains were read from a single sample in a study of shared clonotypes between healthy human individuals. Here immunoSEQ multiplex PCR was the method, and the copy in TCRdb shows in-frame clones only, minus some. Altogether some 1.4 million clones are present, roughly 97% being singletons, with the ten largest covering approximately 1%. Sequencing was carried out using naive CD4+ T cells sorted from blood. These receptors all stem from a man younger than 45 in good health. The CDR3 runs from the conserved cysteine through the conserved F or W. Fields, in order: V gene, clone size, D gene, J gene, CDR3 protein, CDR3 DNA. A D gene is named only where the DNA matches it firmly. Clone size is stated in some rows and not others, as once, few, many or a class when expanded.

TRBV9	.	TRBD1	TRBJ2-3	CASSEGTGDRTDTQYF	TGTGCCAGCAGCGAGGGGACAGGGGATAGGACAGATACGCAGTATTTT
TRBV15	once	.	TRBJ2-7	CATSQRSSYEQYF	TGTGCCACCAGTCAACGGTCCTCCTACGAGCAGTACTTC
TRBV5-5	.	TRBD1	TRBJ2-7	CASSQTGDNSYEQYF	TGTGCCAGCAGCCAGACAGGGGACAACTCCTACGAGCAGTACTTC
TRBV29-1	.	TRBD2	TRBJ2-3	CSSREGHSGSADTQYF	TGCAGCTCACGGGAGGGGCATAGCGGGAGTGCAGATACGCAGTATTTT
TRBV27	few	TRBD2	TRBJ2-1	CASSRYGTKSGGGLYEQFF	TGTGCCAGCAGTCGCTACGGGACTAAAAGCGGGGGTGGCCTTTATGAGCAGTTCTTC
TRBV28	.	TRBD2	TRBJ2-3	CASSFPQLATDTQYF	TGTGCCAGCAGTTTCCCTCAACTAGCGACAGATACGCAGTATTTT
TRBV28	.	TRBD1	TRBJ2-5	CASRKTGQETQYF	TGTGCCAGCCGAAAGACAGGGCAGGAGACCCAGTACTTC
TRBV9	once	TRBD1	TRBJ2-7	CASSPRQGTHEQYF	TGTGCCAGCAGCCCAAGACAGGGTACCCACGAGCAGTACTTC
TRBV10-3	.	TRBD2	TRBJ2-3	CAMGGDLSYTQYF	TGTGCCATGGGGGGGGATCTCTCATATACGCAGTATTTT
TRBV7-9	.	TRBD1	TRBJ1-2	CASSMTGESNYGYTF	TGTGCCAGCAGCATGACAGGGGAGTCTAACTATGGCTACACCTTC
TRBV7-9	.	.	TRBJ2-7	CASSPPWDPGRSYEQYF	TGTGCCAGCAGCCCCCCTTGGGACCCGGGACGGTCCTACGAGCAGTACTTC
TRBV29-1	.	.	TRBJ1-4	CSASRESTNEKLFF	TGCAGCGCCAGTAGGGAATCAACTAATGAAAAACTGTTTTTT
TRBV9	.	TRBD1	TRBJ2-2	CASSVAGTGANTGELFF	TGTGCCAGCAGCGTAGCGGGGACAGGGGCAAACACCGGGGAGCTGTTTTTT
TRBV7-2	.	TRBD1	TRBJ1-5	CASSLDRGRFQPQHF	TGTGCCAGCAGCTTAGACAGGGGGCGCTTTCAGCCCCAGCATTTT
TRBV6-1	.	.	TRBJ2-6	CASSEMGAGANVLTF	TGTGCCAGCAGTGAAATGGGTGCTGGGGCCAACGTCCTGACTTTC
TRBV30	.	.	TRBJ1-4	CAWSGPGKNNEKLFF	TGTGCCTGGAGCGGGCCGGGAAAGAATAATGAAAAACTGTTTTTT
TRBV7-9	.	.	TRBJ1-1	CASSLSPLQNTEAFF	TGTGCCAGCAGCCTATCCCCGTTGCAGAACACTGAAGCTTTCTTT
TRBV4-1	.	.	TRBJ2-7	CASSQVGGPRYEQYF	TGCGCCAGCAGCCAAGTGGGCGGACCTCGTTACGAGCAGTACTTC
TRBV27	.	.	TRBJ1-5	CASSSGPRSGNQPQHF	TGTGCCAGCAGCTCCGGACCCCGAAGCGGCAATCAGCCCCAGCATTTT
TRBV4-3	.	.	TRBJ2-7	CASSPGLFSEQYF	TGCGCCAGCAGCCCGGGACTTTTTTCCGAGCAGTACTTC
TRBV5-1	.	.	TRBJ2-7	CASRLGTGVIEQYF	TGCGCCAGCAGATTGGGGACTGGAGTAATCGAGCAGTACTTC
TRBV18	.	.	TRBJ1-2	CASSDFTGYTF	TGTGCCAGCTCGGATTTTACGGGCTACACCTTC
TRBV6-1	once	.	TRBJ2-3	CASSPGPYLSDTQYF	TGTGCCAGCTCCCCGGGCCCCTATTTATCAGATACGCAGTATTTT
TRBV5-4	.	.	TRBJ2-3	CASSPTSLPDTQYF	TGTGCCAGCAGCCCAACTTCTCTTCCAGATACGCAGTATTTT
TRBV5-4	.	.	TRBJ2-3	CASSRKRAGLSTDTQYF	TGTGCCAGCAGCCGTAAACGAGCGGGCTTAAGCACAGATACGCAGTATTTT
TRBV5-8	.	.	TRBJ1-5	CASSALPQHF	TGTGCCAGCAGCGCGCTGCCCCAGCATTTT
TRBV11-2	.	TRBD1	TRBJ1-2	CASSSPRTGDYGYTF	TGTGCCAGCAGCTCCCCCAGGACAGGAGACTATGGCTACACCTTC
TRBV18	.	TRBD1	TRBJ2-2	CASSLRDSPSGELFF	TGTGCCAGCTCACTCCGGGACAGTCCTTCCGGGGAGCTGTTTTTT
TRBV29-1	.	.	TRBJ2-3	CSVAGRLTDTQYF	TGCAGCGTTGCAGGACGGCTGACAGATACGCAGTATTTT
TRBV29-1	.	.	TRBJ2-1	CSVAENEQFF	TGCAGCGTTGCTGAGAATGAGCAGTTCTTC
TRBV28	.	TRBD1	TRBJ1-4	CASTYSGGGEKLFF	TGTGCCAGCACGTACTCAGGGGGCGGTGAAAAACTGTTTTTT
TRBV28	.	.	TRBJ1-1	CASSRNRQLTEAFF	TGTGCCAGCAGTCGGAACCGACAGTTAACTGAAGCTTTCTTT
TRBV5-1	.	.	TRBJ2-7	CASSLRQGLYEQYF	TGCGCCAGCAGCCTCAGACAGGGACTCTACGAGCAGTACTTC
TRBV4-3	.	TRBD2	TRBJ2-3	CASSQVLAGGADTQYF	TGCGCCAGCAGCCAAGTCCTAGCGGGAGGGGCAGATACGCAGTATTTT
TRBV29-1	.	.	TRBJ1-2	CSVVSAHYGYTF	TGCAGCGTTGTATCAGCCCACTATGGCTACACCTTC
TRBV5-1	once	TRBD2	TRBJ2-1	CASSPTSGRFFMGNEQFF	TGCGCCAGCAGCCCGACTAGCGGGAGATTCTTTATGGGGAATGAGCAGTTCTTC
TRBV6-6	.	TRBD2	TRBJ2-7	CASRLAGLSYEQYF	TGTGCCAGCAGACTAGCGGGATTATCCTACGAGCAGTACTTC
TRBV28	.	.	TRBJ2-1	CASIREGARINNEQFF	TGTGCCAGCATCAGGGAGGGGGCCCGGATAAACAATGAGCAGTTCTTC
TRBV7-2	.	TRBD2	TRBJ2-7	CASSSVIRASGSAYEQYF	TGTGCCAGCAGCTCGGTCATAAGAGCTAGCGGGAGCGCCTACGAGCAGTACTTC
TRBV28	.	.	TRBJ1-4	CASSLKVPGEKLFF	TGTGCCAGCAGTTTAAAGGTCCCAGGTGAAAAACTGTTTTTT
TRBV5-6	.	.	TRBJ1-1	CASSFRTAGGTEAFF	TGTGCCAGCAGCTTCCGGACAGCGGGGGGCACTGAAGCTTTCTTT